Listed here are 14 T cell receptor beta chains from one sample, sequenced in a study of cytomegalovirus exposure and HLA in healthy donors. Primers: 60 Vbeta forward and 13 Jbeta reverse. Profiled with immunoSEQ multiplex PCR; TCRdb holds only in-frame clones, not every one. The sample yields 150,000 to 200,000 clones, 84% seen once. The sequencing input was PBMCs. Receptors were obtained from a boy younger than 18 in good health and CMV-seronegative.

CDR3 amino acids: CASSLGAGVPYEQYF. The CDR3 coding sequence is TGTGCCAGCAGCTTAGGAGCGGGGGTTCCCTACGAGCAGTACTTC. The J gene is TRBJ2-7, the V gene TRBV7-2; 8 positions agree with TRBD2. Germline V lookup: CDR1 SGHTA, CDR2 FQGNSA. V was clipped by 1 base and J by 2 bases; unmatched bases: 4. The CDR3 spans 15 residues.

The chain employs TRBV4-1 and TRBJ1-1, with D unclear. Trimming shortened V by 1 base and J by 8 bases, and 8 bases separated the two germline ends. Germline V gene data show CDR1 as MGHRA and CDR2 as YSYEKL. CDR3 length equals 12 residues. The CDR3 is CASSQGGREAFF. Written as DNA, the CDR3 is TGCGCCAGCAGCCAAGGCGGGCGGGAAGCTTTCTTT.

CDR3 in DNA: TGTGCCAGTAGTTTCCCGGGGGCGAACACCGGGGAGCTGTTTTTT. It translates to CASSFPGANTGELFF. The J gene is TRBJ2-2, the V gene TRBV19; tentative D call: TRBD2 (6 bases). The V gene's germline CDR1 is LNHDA and CDR2 SQIVND (reference sequence). The V end was cut by 5 bases, the J end by 0 bases, with 10 bases between. The CDR3 has 15 residues.

The chain couples TRBV29-1 to TRBJ1-2, with TRBD1 matching over 7 bases. Germline CDR1 and CDR2: SQVTM and ANQGSEA. J was trimmed by 7 bases and V by 6 bases; bases with no gene match: 5. The CDR3 consists of 11 residues. CDR3 sequence (DNA): TGCAGCGTAGACGGACAGGTTGGCTACACCTTC. This codes for CSVDGQVGYTF.

A remark on this clone: One end of the junction does not line up with germline, which may come from a read error. This CDR3 is CSSSLVPDEQYF. DNA for the CDR3: TGTTCCAGCAGCTTAGTACCGGACGAGCAGTACTTC. V usage is TRBV7-9 and J usage is TRBJ2-7, with no clear D. There are 12 residues in the CDR3. Germline CDR1 is SEHNR and CDR2 is FQNEAQ (reference sequence).

This sequence joins TRBV7-2 and TRBJ1-1; TRBD1 might be the D (5 bases). This CDR3 contains 16 residues. The V end was cut by 5 bases, the J end by 0 bases, with 16 bases between. Germline CDR1 SGHTA, CDR2 FQGNSA. In DNA, the CDR3 is TGTGCCAGCAGCCATAGCTTCAGGGCTCTGAACACTGAAGCTTTCTTT. This gives the protein CASSHSFRALNTEAFF.

In regard to this clone: A junction end diverges from the germline sequence, so it may reflect a read error. This chain uses TRBV7-7 with TRBJ2-7; 7 nucleotides agree with TRBD1. Germline V lookup: CDR1 SSHAT, CDR2 FNYEAQ (reference sequence). This CDR3 comprises 15 residues. CDR3 sequence: CASSLWQGEGYEQYF. CDR3 bases: TGTGCTAGCAGCTTATGGCAGGGGGAAGGCTACGAGCAGTACTTC.

This clone was observed a single time. This chain links TRBV18 with TRBJ2-7; the D gene is possibly TRBD1 (5 bases). V was pared by 1 base and J by 5 bases, with 18 bases between. The CDR3 extends over 16 amino acids. Germline V gene sequence: CDR1 KGHSH, CDR2 LQKENI. CDR3 coding DNA: TGTGCCAGCTCACCACTCCCCCAGGGTATGGGCCACGAGCAGTACTTC. Translated: CASSPLPQGMGHEQYF.

This clone was recorded a few times. The chain couples TRBV2 to TRBJ1-6; TRBD1 might be the D (6 bases). With 7 bases removed from V and 7 bases from J, the gap between germline ends came to 11 bases. CDR3 size: 13 residues. Germline CDR1 and CDR2: SNHLY and FYNNEI. CDR3 DNA sequence: TGTGCCAGCATGGGGGACACCAATTCACCCCTCCACTTT. It is translated as CASMGDTNSPLHF.

The chain joins TRBV5-6 to TRBJ2-7; a weak D match, TRBD1 (6 bases). CDR1 is SGHDT, CDR2 YYEEEE, per germline. The CDR3 is made up of 17 amino acids. The V end was cut by 4 bases, the J end by 0 bases, with 20 bases between. CDR3 loop: CASSHPEGGRNSYEQYF. The CDR3 DNA reads TGTGCCAGCAGCCATCCCGAAGGGGGTCGTAACTCCTACGAGCAGTACTTC.

The chain's CDR3 is CASSAGRDMNTEAFF. As DNA, the CDR3 is TGCGCCAGCAGTGCCGGAAGGGACATGAACACTGAAGCTTTCTTT. The chain has TRBV10-1 and TRBJ1-1, with a possible D match to TRBD1 (6 bases). Germline-derived CDR1 and CDR2 are WNHNN and SYGVQD (reference sequence). The CDR3 length is 15 residues. Trimming removed 4 bases from V and 0 bases from J, with 12 bases in between.

This clone is a singleton in its sample. This chain connects TRBV15 to TRBJ1-4, with D perhaps matching TRBD1 (6 bases). The ends were cut back, 0 bases at V and 5 bases at J, with 16 bases in the middle. The CDR3 covers 17 residues. The germline CDR1 and CDR2 sequences are LNHNV and YYDKDF (reference sequence). CDR3 bases: TGTGCCACCAGCAGAGAGGGGCAAGGGGGTGGGAATGAAAAACTGTTTTTT. Its protein product is CATSREGQGGGNEKLFF.

The chain combines TRBV27 with TRBJ2-3; 12 bases match TRBD2. The V gene's germline CDR1 is MNHEY and CDR2 SMNVEV (reference sequence). This CDR3 has 15 amino acids. Germline trimming cut 8 bases from V and 2 bases from J; bases unmatched to any gene: 5. Here the CDR3 DNA reads TGTGCCAGCGGGGGACTAGCGGGTCTCACAGATACGCAGTATTTT. Protein product: CASGGLAGLTDTQYF.

The J gene is TRBJ2-3, the V gene TRBV6-1; 9 nucleotides match TRBD2. Losses at the gene ends were 4 bases for V and 5 bases for J; bases not matched to a gene: 16. Germline CDR1 and CDR2: MNHNS and SASEGT. The CDR3 runs to 18 residues. For the CDR3, the DNA is TGTGCCAGCAGTGGCTTGGCGGGAGGGCCGAGAGTAATAGATACGCAGTATTTT. It encodes CASSGLAGGPRVIDTQYF.